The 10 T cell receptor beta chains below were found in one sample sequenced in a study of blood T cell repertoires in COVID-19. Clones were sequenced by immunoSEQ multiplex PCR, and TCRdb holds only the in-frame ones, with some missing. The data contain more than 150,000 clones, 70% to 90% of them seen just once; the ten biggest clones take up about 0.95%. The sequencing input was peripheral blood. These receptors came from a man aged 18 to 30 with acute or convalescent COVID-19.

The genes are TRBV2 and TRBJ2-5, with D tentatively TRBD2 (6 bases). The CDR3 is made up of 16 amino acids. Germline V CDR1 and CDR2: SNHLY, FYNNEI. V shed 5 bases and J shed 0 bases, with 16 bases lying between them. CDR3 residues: CASSSSVPLYQETQYF. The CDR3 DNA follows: TGTGCCAGCAGTTCTAGCGTCCCCCTGTACCAAGAGACCCAGTACTTC.

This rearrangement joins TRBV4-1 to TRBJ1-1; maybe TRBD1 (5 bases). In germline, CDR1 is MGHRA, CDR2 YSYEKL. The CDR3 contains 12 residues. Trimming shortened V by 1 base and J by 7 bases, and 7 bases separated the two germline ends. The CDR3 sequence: CASSQAGNEAFF. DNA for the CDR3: TGCGCCAGCAGCCAAGCAGGGAATGAAGCTTTCTTT.

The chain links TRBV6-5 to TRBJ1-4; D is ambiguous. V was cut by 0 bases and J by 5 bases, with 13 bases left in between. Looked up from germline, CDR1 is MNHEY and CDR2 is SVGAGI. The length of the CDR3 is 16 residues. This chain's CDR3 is CASSYSIAEGNEKLFF. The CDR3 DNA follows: TGTGCCAGCAGTTACTCGATAGCGGAGGGAAATGAAAAACTGTTTTTT.

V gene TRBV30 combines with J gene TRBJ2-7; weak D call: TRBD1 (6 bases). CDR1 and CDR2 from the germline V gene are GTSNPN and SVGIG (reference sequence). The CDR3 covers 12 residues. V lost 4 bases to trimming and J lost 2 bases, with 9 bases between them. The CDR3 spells CAWKGQPYEQYF. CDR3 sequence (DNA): TGTGCCTGGAAGGGACAACCCTACGAGCAGTACTTC.

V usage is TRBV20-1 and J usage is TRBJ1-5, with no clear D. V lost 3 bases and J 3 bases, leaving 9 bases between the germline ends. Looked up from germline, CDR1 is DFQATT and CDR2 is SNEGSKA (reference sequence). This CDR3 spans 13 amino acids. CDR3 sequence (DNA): TGCAGTGCTAGTGGCACTATCAATCAGCCCCAGCATTTT. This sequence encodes CSASGTINQPQHF.

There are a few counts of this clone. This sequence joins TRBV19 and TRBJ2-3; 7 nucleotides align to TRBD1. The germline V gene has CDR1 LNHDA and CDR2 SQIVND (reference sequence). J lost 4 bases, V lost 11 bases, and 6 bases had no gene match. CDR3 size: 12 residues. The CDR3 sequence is CAVRQGPDTQYF. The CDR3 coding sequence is TGTGCCGTAAGACAGGGTCCAGATACGCAGTATTTT. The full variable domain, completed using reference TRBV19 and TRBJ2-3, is DGGITQSPKYLFRKEGQNVTLSCEQNLNHDAMYWYRQDPGQGLRLIYYSQIVNDFQKGDIAEGYSVSREKKESFPLTVTSAQKNPTAFYLCAVRQGPDTQYFGPGTRLTVL.

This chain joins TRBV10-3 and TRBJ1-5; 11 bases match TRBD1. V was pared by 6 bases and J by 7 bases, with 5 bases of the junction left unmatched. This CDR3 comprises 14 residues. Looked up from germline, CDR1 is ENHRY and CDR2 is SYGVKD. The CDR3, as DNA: TGTGCCATCAGGGGGACAGGGGGGGACCAGCCCCAGCATTTT. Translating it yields CAIRGTGGDQPQHF.

The CDR3 spells CASSLAGAGGDTQYF. CDR3 in DNA: TGTGCCAGCAGCTTAGCAGGAGCGGGGGGAGATACGCAGTATTTT. The gene calls are TRBV7-2 and TRBJ2-3, with 9 bases identical to TRBD2. Germline lookup yields CDR1 SGHTA and CDR2 FQGNSA. This CDR3 contains 15 residues. The V segment lost 0 bases and the J segment 5 bases; nucleotides outside the gene matches: 3.

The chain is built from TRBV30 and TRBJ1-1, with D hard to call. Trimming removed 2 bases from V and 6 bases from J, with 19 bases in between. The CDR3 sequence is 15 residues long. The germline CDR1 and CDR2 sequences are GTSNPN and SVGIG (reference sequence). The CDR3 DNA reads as TGTGCCTGGAGTAAGGACGGACCCCGGAGGTCTGAAGCTTTCTTT. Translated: CAWSKDGPRRSEAFF.

The CDR3 DNA sequence: TGTGCCAGTAGTCGGTCAGGGGACAGGGGGAATTCACCCCTCCACTTT. Translating gives CASSRSGDRGNSPLHF. The chain employs TRBV19 and TRBJ1-6; 11 positions agree with TRBD1. Germline CDR1 and CDR2: LNHDA and SQIVND (reference sequence). The CDR3 sequence is 16 residues long. Trimming at V came to 5 bases and at J to 7 bases, leaving 7 bases not matched to a gene.